What follows describes a single T cell receptor (beta chain). This entry is derived from a study of blood T cell repertoires in COVID-19. Whole-study context: Acute and convalescent COVID-19 specimens originated in the United States, Italy and Spain. PBMCs, B-cell-depleted T cells, or T cells were the source of the cDNA or gDNA that made up the material.

In the original analysis: Estimates of nucleated cell counts were drawn from the amplification of reference gene primers. TCRdb keeps only in-frame clones here, not all; method: immunoSEQ multiplex PCR. That table is the source of V, J and clone size, and D and trimming were worked out from the DNA. The sample yields 200,000 to 250,000 clones, over 75% seen once. Trimming took off 1 base at V and 5 bases at J, with 9 bases between the two ends. This CDR3 region has 14 residues. Germline CDR1 and CDR2: SGHNT and YENEEA. The V and J genes are TRBV11-3 and TRBJ2-1; unclear D gene. The origin of this receptor is a woman between 35 and 50 years old who had recovered from COVID-19. The sequencing sample was made of peripheral blood. This CDR3 reads CASSLGQEDNEQFF. The DNA of the CDR3 is TGTGCCAGCAGCTTAGGGCAGGAAGACAATGAGCAGTTCTTC.